The 9 T cell receptor beta chains presented below share a single source sample, sequenced in a study. TCRdb re-analysed the RT-PCR reads in MiXCR, keeping a single row per CDR3 protein. The sample shows almost 700,000 distinct CDR3 sequences, approximately 14% of them seen only once. Sequences were obtained from memory CD4+ T cells from blood. The source is a female donor in good health, serving as a healthy control.

This chain uses TRBV6-5 with TRBJ2-2; D not certain. The V end lost 0 bases, the J end lost 4 bases, and 9 bases lay between the germline ends. CDR1 and CDR2 (germline): MNHEY, SVGAGI. CDR3 length: 15 amino acids. The CDR3 spells CASSYSLGITGELFF. As DNA, the CDR3 is TGTGCCAGCAGTTACTCATTGGGAATCACCGGGGAGCTGTTTTTT.

The rearrangement joins TRBV6-2 or TRBV6-3 to TRBJ1-5; D gene uncertain. The V and J ends lost 6 bases and 4 bases respectively, with 19 bases between them. The CDR3 is 16 residues long. The germline V gene has CDR1 MNHEY and CDR2 SVGEGT. CDR3 sequence (DNA): TGTGCCAGCAGAGCCTCCGGGTCATTCTTAAATCAGCCCCAGCATTTT. Its protein product is CASRASGSFLNQPQHF.

This sequence joins TRBV11-2 and TRBJ2-7; 11 positions match TRBD2. V was clipped by 1 base and J by 0 bases; unmatched bases: 5. The germline V gene encodes CDR1 SGHAT and CDR2 FQNNGV. This CDR3 contains 17 residues. The CDR3 bases are TGTGCCAGCAGCTTAGCACTAGCGGGGGCTATCTCCTACGAGCAGTACTTC. Protein: CASSLALAGAISYEQYF.

The chain employs TRBV24-1 and TRBJ2-3, with TRBD1 matching over 10 bases. V lost 4 bases, J lost 6 bases, and 12 bases stayed unmatched. This CDR3 comprises 17 residues. Germline V gene sequence: CDR1 KGHDR, CDR2 SFDVKD. The DNA of the CDR3 is TGTGCCACCAGTGACCTAGAGACAGGGGGCGCGTTGGATACGCAGTATTTT. Residues: CATSDLETGGALDTQYF.

The rearrangement links TRBV7-2 to TRBJ1-2; D is possibly TRBD1 (5 bases). The CDR3 contains 14 residues. Trimming took 2 bases from V and 4 from J, leaving 11 bases between them. From germline, CDR1 is SGHTA and CDR2 FQGNSA. The CDR3 nucleotides read TGTGCCAGCAGCTTAAAGGGGCCCGGCTATGGCTACACCTTC. It codes for CASSLKGPGYGYTF.

This clonotype has ten or more counts. The chain links TRBV6-5 to TRBJ2-3; TRBD2 matches 10 bases. Germline values: CDR1 MNHEY, CDR2 SVGAGI. Germline trimming cut 0 bases from V and 1 base from J; bases unmatched to any gene: 7. The CDR3 contains 18 residues. The CDR3 is CASSYSGFGTSGTDTQYF. CDR3 sequence (DNA): TGTGCCAGCAGTTACTCAGGGTTCGGGACTAGCGGCACAGATACGCAGTATTTT.

The chain links TRBV6-2 or TRBV6-3 to TRBJ1-5; D unresolved. The CDR3 runs 14 residues. With 6 bases removed from V and 6 bases from J, the gap between germline ends came to 15 bases. Germline V gene sequence: CDR1 MNHEY, CDR2 SVGEGT. The CDR3 DNA reads as TGTGCCAGCAGGGAAGAAGGGTGGGGTCAGCCCCAGCATTTT. Its translation: CASREEGWGQPQHF.

This clonotype has a handful of counts. The rearrangement links TRBV9 to TRBJ2-3, with no clear D. The CDR3 sequence is 15 residues long. Germline V lookup: CDR1 SGDLS, CDR2 YYNGEE. Trimming took off 0 bases at V and 2 bases at J, with 10 bases between the two ends. The CDR3 loop is CASSVAPLTTDTQYF. In nucleotides, the CDR3 is TGTGCCAGCAGCGTAGCGCCTCTCACCACAGATACGCAGTATTTT.

The chain uses TRBV12-3 or TRBV12-4 and TRBJ2-7, with TRBD2 matching over 7 bases. This CDR3 is 15 amino acids long. Trimming removed 5 bases from V and 0 bases from J; junction bases left unmatched: 7. DNA for the CDR3: TGTGCCAGCAGTCGCGCGGGACTAAGCTCCTACGAGCAGTACTTC. Translated: CASSRAGLSSYEQYF.